These 16 T cell receptor beta chains originate from one sample sequenced in a study of T-cell memory formation after mild COVID-19. TCRdb used MiXCR to reprocess the 5' RACE reads, holding one entry per CDR3 protein. This sample yields about 190,000 distinct CDR3 sequences, of which approximately 20% are seen a single time; 2.4% belongs to the top ten. Sample: PBMCs or a T cell subset sorted from them (not recorded which). The receptors derive from an adult woman who had mild COVID-19 (a few samples of this study predate the infection). Cell type and time point are not known.

This chain joins TRBV5-1 and TRBJ2-2, with 8 bases fitting TRBD2. V lost 6 bases to trimming and J lost 6 bases; unmatched junction nucleotides: 10. Germline V gene lookup returns CDR1 SGHRS and CDR2 YFSETQ. The CDR3 runs to 15 residues. DNA for the CDR3: TGCGCCAGCACCCTTCGGACTAGCCCTCCCGGGGAGCTGTTTTTT. It is translated as CASTLRTSPPGELFF.

This clonotype appeared a few times. CDR3 region: CASSPRDRGTYEQYF. The CDR3 DNA sequence: TGCGCCAGCAGCCCTAGGGACAGGGGGACCTACGAGCAGTACTTC. The V gene is TRBV5-1, the J gene TRBJ2-7; TRBD1 matches at 11 bases. After removal of 4 bases from V and 2 bases from J, the junction contained 5 bases not matched to a gene. The CDR3 has 15 residues. The germline V gene has CDR1 SGHRS and CDR2 YFSETQ.

This chain joins TRBV4-1 and TRBJ2-1; D gene unclear. The V gene's germline CDR1 is MGHRA and CDR2 YSYEKL. V shed 0 bases and J shed 9 bases, with 15 bases lying between them. This CDR3 has 15 residues. CDR3 coding DNA: TGCGCCAGCAGCCAAGAAACTCCCTCTACAGCTGAGCAGTTCTTC. Its protein is CASSQETPSTAEQFF.

This clonotype turned up a few times. The chain has TRBV4-3 and TRBJ1-1, with D possibly TRBD1 on 6 matching bases. The germline V gene encodes CDR1 LGHNA and CDR2 YSLEER. The CDR3 spans 14 residues. Deletions cut 0 bases from V and 4 bases from J, with 9 bases between. In nucleotides, the CDR3 is TGCGCCAGCAGCCAAGAGCTGACAGGCACTGAAGCTTTCTTT. It yields the protein CASSQELTGTEAFF.

This clonotype has only a few counts. The V and J genes are TRBV5-1 and TRBJ2-7; 12 nucleotides align to TRBD2. V shed 3 bases and J 0 bases; nucleotides not matched to a gene: 1. There are 15 residues in the CDR3. Germline V lookup: CDR1 SGHRS, CDR2 YFSETQ. The CDR3 loop is CASSSSGRASYEQYF. The CDR3 nucleotides read TGCGCCAGCAGCTCTAGCGGGAGGGCCTCCTACGAGCAGTACTTC.

This clonotype was counted ten times or more. V and J are TRBV20-1 and TRBJ1-1, with 7 nucleotides matching TRBD1. The CDR3 is 21 residues long. The V and J ends lost 3 bases and 0 bases, in that order; junction bases with no gene match: 25. Per germline, CDR1 DFQATT and CDR2 SNEGSKA (reference sequence). CDR3 sequence (DNA): TGCAGTGCTAGGCACAGTAATCGTTACCGGGACAGCCGGACCATGAACACTGAAGCTTTCTTT. This codes for CSARHSNRYRDSRTMNTEAFF.

The chain links TRBV12-3 or TRBV12-4 to TRBJ2-3; no reliable D call. V was clipped by 2 bases and J by 1 base, with 10 bases between them. The CDR3 is 15 residues long. For the CDR3, the DNA is TGTGCCAGCAGTTTATTGGGGATCGGCACAGATACGCAGTATTTT. Protein sequence: CASSLLGIGTDTQYF.

The chain carries TRBV19 and TRBJ1-1; D remains unclear. The CDR3 spans 14 residues. CDR1 is LNHDA and CDR2 is SQIVND in the germline V gene (reference sequence). Deletions cut 6 bases from V and 3 bases from J, with 14 bases between. The CDR3 reads CASRPSGLHTEAFF. Here the CDR3 DNA reads TGTGCCAGTAGGCCATCGGGTCTACACACTGAAGCTTTCTTT.

In its sample, this clonotype was seen many times. V is TRBV7-2 and J is TRBJ2-4, with D uncertain. This CDR3 is built from 14 residues. The V end was cut by 5 bases, the J end by 0 bases, with 8 bases between. Germline V gene data show CDR1 as SGHTA and CDR2 as FQGNSA. The CDR3 DNA follows: TGTGCCAGCAGCCCAGAGGTAGCCAAAAACATTCAGTACTTC. Translation gives CASSPEVAKNIQYF.

The chain uses TRBV12-3 or TRBV12-4 and TRBJ2-3; no clear D. Deletions cut 2 bases from V and 4 bases from J, with 10 bases between. The CDR3 runs to 14 residues. The CDR3 loop is CASSLRFLADTQYF. The CDR3 region has the DNA TGTGCCAGCAGTTTAAGGTTCCTCGCAGATACGCAGTATTTT.

This clonotype was detected a few times. The chain has TRBV29-1 and TRBJ2-3, with TRBD1 matching 10 bases. Trimming took 7 bases from V and 4 from J; bases not matched to a gene: 5. Germline CDR1 is SQVTM and CDR2 is ANQGSEA. The CDR3 is 13 residues long. The CDR3 nucleotides are TGCAGCGCCGGGACAGGGGTGGCAGATACGCAGTATTTT. This translates into CSAGTGVADTQYF.

This clonotype was detected a few times. The chain employs TRBV7-2 and TRBJ2-3; D uncertain. V was clipped by 5 bases and J by 2 bases, with 14 bases between them. The CDR3 sequence is 15 residues long. CDR1 and CDR2 from the germline V gene are SGHTA and FQGNSA. CDR3 in DNA: TGTGCCAGCAGCCGAGGCGACGGGCTCACAGATACGCAGTATTTT. This translates into CASSRGDGLTDTQYF. Filled out from reference TRBV7-2 and TRBJ2-3, the complete variable domain reads GAGVSQSPSNKVTEKGKDVELRCDPISGHTALYWYRQSLGQGLEFLIYFQGNSAPDKSGLPSDRFSAERTGGSVSTLTIQRTQQEDSAVYLCASSRGDGLTDTQYFGPGTRLTVL.

This clonotype was recorded many times. The gene calls are TRBV5-1 and TRBJ2-3; D is possibly TRBD1 (5 bases). This CDR3 comprises 15 residues. Germline assignment: CDR1 SGHRS and CDR2 YFSETQ. Trimming removed 4 bases at V and 0 bases at J, with 12 bases between. CDR3 loop: CASSTGQVSTDTQYF. The CDR3 DNA reads as TGCGCCAGCAGCACCGGACAAGTAAGCACAGATACGCAGTATTTT. Supplemented by reference TRBV5-1 and TRBJ2-3, the full variable domain reads KAGVTQTPRYLIKTRGQQVTLSCSPISGHRSVSWYQQTPGQGLQFLFEYFSETQRNKGNFPGRFSGRQFSNSRSEMNVSTLELGDSALYLCASSTGQVSTDTQYFGPGTRLTVL.

This clonotype came up many times. J is TRBJ2-3 and V is TRBV18; D gene unclear. The CDR3 sequence is 11 residues long. Germline values: CDR1 KGHSH, CDR2 LQKENI. Deletions cut 4 bases from V and 2 bases from J, with 1 base between. As DNA, the CDR3 is TGTGCCAGCTCACACACAGATACGCAGTATTTT. Translation: CASSHTDTQYF.

A few counts support this clonotype. The chain couples TRBV5-6 to TRBJ2-7, with a tentative D call TRBD2 (6 bases). The CDR3 is made up of 14 amino acids. V gave up 4 bases and J gave up 6 bases, with 17 bases separating them. The germline gives CDR1 SGHDT, CDR2 YYEEEE. CDR3 amino acids: CASSLRGNLVEQYF. CDR3 bases: TGTGCCAGCAGCCTCCGGGGGAACCTGGTCGAGCAGTACTTC.

The genes are TRBV7-3 and TRBJ1-1; a possible D gene is TRBD1 (6 bases). The CDR3 contains 16 residues. Per germline, CDR1 SGHTA and CDR2 FQGTGA. Trimming pared 5 bases from V and 0 bases from J, leaving 16 bases between. In DNA form, the CDR3 reads TGTGCCAGCAGCGTTACGGGGGGGGCTGTGAACACTGAAGCTTTCTTT. Protein: CASSVTGGAVNTEAFF.